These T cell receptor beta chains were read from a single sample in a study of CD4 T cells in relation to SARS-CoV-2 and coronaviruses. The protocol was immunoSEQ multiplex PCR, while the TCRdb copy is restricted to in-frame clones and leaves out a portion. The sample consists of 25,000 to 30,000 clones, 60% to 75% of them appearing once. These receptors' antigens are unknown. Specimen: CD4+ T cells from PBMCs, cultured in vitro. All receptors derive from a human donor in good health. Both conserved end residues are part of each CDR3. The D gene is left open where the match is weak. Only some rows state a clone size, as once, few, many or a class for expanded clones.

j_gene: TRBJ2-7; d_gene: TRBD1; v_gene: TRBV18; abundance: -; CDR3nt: TGTGCCAGCTCACCACCGGACCGGACAGGGGAAAACGAGCAGTACTTC; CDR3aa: CASSPPDRTGENEQYF
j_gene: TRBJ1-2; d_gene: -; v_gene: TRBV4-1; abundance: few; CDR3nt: TGCGCCAGCAGCCAAGACACCACCAGGCTTACGGGAGGGGGCTACACCTTC; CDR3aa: CASSQDTTRLTGGGYTF
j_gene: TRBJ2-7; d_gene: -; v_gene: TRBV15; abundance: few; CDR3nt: TGTGCCACCAGCAGAGTTCCGAGGCACGAGCAGTACTTC; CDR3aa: CATSRVPRHEQYF
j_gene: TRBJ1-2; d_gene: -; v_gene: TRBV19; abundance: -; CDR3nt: TGTGCCAGTAGTCCCTCGGATGATGGCTACACCTTC; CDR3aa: CASSPSDDGYTF
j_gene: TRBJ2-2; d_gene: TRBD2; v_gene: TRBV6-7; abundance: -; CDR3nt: TGTGCCAGCATCGGGGGGTCCTTGGGCGGGGAGCTGTTTTTT; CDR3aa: CASIGGSLGGELFF
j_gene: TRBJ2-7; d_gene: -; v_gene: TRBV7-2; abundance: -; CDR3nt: TGTGCCAGCAGCTTAGGGGGGCAGGGATCCTACGAGCAGTACTTC; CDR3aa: CASSLGGQGSYEQYF
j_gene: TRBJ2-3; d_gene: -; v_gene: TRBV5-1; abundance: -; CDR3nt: TGCGCCAGCAGCTTGGCTAGGGGACCGGCCCCTAGCACAGATACGCAGTATTTT; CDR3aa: CASSLARGPAPSTDTQYF
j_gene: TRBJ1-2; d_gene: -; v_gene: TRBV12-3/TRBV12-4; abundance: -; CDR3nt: TGTGCCAGCAGTTTTTTCGGGCCGGATGGCTACACCTTC; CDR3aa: CASSFFGPDGYTF
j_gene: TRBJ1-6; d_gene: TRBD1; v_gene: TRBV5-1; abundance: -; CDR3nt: TGCGCCAGCAGCTTTGACGGGACAGGGCCTTTCAATTCACCCCTCCACTTT; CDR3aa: CASSFDGTGPFNSPLHF
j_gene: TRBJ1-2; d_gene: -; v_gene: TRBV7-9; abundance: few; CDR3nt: TGTGCCAGCAGCTTAGCCGGGGGCGTAACCGTCTACACCTTC; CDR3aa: CASSLAGGVTVYTF
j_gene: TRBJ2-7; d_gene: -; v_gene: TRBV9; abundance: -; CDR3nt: TGTGCCAGCAGCCCTCCCCCTTTTAAGGACTACACCTCCTACGAGCAGTACTTC; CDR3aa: CASSPPPFKDYTSYEQYF
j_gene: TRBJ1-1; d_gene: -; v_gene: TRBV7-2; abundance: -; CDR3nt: TGTGCCAGCAGCTTAGTGGGGGGTGAGAACACTGAAGCTTTCTTT; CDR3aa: CASSLVGGENTEAFF
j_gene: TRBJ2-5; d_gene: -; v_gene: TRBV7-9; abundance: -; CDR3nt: TGTGCCAGCAGCGATGACGGGGTCCCTGGGGAGACCCAGTACTTC; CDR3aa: CASSDDGVPGETQYF
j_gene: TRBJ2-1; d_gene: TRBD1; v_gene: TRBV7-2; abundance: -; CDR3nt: TGTGCCAGCAGCCCCCAACCGGGACAGGGGTACAATGAGCAGTTCTTC; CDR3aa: CASSPQPGQGYNEQFF
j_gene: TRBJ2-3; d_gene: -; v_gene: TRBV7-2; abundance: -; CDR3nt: TGTGCCAGCATCCAGGCCCACACAGATACGCAGTATTTT; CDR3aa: CASIQAHTDTQYF
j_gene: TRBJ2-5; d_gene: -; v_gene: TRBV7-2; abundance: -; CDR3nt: TGTGCCAGCAGACCAGATTGGCAAGAGACCCAGTACTTC; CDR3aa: CASRPDWQETQYF
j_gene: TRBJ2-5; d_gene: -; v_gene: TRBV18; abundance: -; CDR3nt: TGTGCCAGCTCACGGGGGTCCCAAGAGACCCAGTACTTC; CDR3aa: CASSRGSQETQYF
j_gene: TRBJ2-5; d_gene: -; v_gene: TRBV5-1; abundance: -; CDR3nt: TGCGCCAGCAATTTAGGGGGAAGGAGCCAAGAGACCCAGTACTTC; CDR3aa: CASNLGGRSQETQYF